This T cell receptor beta chain was sequenced during a study of blood T cell repertoires in COVID-19. Source study methods: The authors estimated nucleated cell counts from reference gene primer amplification. Repertoires were generated with immunoSEQ multiplex PCR, while TCRdb's copy carries only in-frame clones and drops some. The DNA gave D and trimming, while V, J and clone size come from that table. Of about 480,000 clones listed, nearly 90% are singletons. Germline CDR1 is LGHNA and CDR2 is YSLEER. V gave up 4 bases and J gave up 6 bases; unmatched junction bases: 13. CDR3 length: 16 amino acids.

The source material was PBMCs or T cells enriched from blood (not recorded which). This receptor was identified in a woman aged 18-29 years with acute COVID-19. J is TRBJ2-3 and V is TRBV4-3, with TRBD2 matching 7 bases. CDR3 sequence (DNA): TGCGCCAGCAGCCCAATCGGGGCGGGAGCATCCGATACGCAGTATTTT. Translated: CASSPIGAGASDTQYF.